This TCR beta chain was retrieved from a study of T-cell reconstitution after alpha-beta-depleted transplantation in children. In germline, CDR1 is DFQATT, CDR2 SNEGSKA (reference sequence). The length of the CDR3 is 14 residues. V dropped 4 bases and J dropped 2 bases, with 14 bases sitting between them. Unique molecular identifiers were incorporated into the prepared TCRbeta library. MiXCR, run by TCRdb on the PCR reads, gives a single entry per CDR3 protein. Found here are some 590,000 distinct CDR3 sequences, under 12% of them singletons; the top ten hold less than 4.5%. This TCR was recovered from a human donor who donated a stem cell graft to a child with acute myeloid leukemia. The sequenced sample was PBMCs from the stem cell graft donor, obtained from the stem cell graft. The gene calls are TRBV20-1 and TRBJ2-5; a possible D gene is TRBD2 (5 bases). CDR3 residues: CSANRLKRQETQYF. CDR3 coding DNA: TGCAGTGCTAACCGGCTAAAGCGGCAAGAGACCCAGTACTTC.